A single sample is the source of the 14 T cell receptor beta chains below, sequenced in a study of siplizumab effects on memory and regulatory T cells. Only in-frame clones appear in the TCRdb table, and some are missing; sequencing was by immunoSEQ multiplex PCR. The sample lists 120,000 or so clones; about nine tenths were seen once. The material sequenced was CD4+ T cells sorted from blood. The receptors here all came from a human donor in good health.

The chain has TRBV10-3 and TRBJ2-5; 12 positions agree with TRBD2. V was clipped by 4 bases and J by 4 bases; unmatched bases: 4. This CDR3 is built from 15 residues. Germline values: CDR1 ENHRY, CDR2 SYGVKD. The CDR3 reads CAISGLAGVGETQYF. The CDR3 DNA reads TGTGCCATCAGTGGACTAGCGGGAGTCGGAGAGACCCAGTACTTC.

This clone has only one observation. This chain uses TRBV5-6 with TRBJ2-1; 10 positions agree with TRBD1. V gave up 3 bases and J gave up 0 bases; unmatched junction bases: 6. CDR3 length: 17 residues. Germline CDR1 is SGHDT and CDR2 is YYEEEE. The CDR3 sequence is CASSSTGGPPSYNEQFF. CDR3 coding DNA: TGTGCCAGCAGCTCGACAGGGGGCCCCCCCTCCTACAATGAGCAGTTCTTC.

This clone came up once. CDR3 in amino acids: CASSLSGTGEVGGYTF. The CDR3 bases are TGCGCCAGCAGTCTCTCCGGGACAGGGGAGGTCGGAGGCTACACCTTC. The chain carries TRBV5-1 and TRBJ1-2; 10 nucleotides agree with TRBD1. CDR1 SGHRS and CDR2 YFSETQ come from the germline V gene. This CDR3 comprises 16 residues. Losses at the gene ends were 5 bases for V and 8 bases for J; bases not matched to a gene: 15. Full variable domain (remainder filled in from reference TRBV5-1 and TRBJ1-2): KAGVTQTPRYLIKTRGQQVTLSCSPISGHRSVSWYQQTPGQGLQFLFEYFSETQRNKGNFPGRFSGRQFSNSRSEMNVSTLELGDSALYLCASSLSGTGEVGGYTFGSGTRLTVV.

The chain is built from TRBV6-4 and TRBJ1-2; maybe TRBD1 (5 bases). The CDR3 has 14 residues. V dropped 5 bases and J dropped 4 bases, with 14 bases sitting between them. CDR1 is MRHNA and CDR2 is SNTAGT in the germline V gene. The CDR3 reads CASSRGPDLYGYTF. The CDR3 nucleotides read TGTGCCAGCAGTAGGGGACCAGACCTCTATGGCTACACCTTC.

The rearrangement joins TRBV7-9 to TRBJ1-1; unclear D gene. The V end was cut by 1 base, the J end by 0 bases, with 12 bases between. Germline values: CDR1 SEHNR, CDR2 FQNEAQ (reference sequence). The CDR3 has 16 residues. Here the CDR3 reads CASSLGRGVMNTEAFF. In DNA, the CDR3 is TGTGCCAGCAGCTTAGGACGTGGGGTAATGAACACTGAAGCTTTCTTT.

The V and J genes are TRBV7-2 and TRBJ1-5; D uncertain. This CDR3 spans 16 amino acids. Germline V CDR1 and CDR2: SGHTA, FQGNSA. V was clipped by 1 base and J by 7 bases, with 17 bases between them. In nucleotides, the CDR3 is TGTGCCAGCAGCTTAGTTCTGTCACCCTTTCCCCAGCCCCAGCATTTT. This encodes CASSLVLSPFPQPQHF.

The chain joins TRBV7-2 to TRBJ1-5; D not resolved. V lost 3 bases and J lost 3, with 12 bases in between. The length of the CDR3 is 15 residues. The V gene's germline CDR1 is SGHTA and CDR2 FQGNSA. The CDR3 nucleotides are TGTGCCAGCAGCTTGTTTTCCGGCGTCAATCAGCCCCAGCATTTT. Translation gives CASSLFSGVNQPQHF.

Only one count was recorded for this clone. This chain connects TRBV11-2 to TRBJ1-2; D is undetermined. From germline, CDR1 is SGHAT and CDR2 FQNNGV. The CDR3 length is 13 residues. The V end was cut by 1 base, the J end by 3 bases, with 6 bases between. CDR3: CASSLGTDYGYTF. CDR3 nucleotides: TGTGCCAGCAGCTTAGGAACAGACTATGGCTACACCTTC.

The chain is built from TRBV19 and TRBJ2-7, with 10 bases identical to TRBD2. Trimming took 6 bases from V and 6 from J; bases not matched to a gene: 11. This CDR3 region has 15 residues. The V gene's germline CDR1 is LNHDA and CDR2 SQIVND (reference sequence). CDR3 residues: CASSHESSGGLEQYF. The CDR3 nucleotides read TGTGCCAGTAGCCACGAATCTAGCGGGGGCCTCGAGCAGTACTTC.

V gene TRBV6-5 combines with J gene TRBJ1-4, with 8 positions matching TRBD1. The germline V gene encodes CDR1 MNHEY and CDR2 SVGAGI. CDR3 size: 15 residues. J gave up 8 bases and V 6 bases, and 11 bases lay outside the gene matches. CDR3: CASRSDRGSVEKLFF. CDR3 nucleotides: TGTGCCAGCAGATCCGACAGGGGAAGCGTCGAAAAACTGTTTTTT.

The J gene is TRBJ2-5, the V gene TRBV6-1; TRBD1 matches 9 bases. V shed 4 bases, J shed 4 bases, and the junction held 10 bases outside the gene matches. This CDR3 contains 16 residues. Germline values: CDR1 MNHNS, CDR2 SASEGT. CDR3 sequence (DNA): TGTGCCAGCAGTGCTAGGGGACAGGGTATCTCAGAGACCCAGTACTTC. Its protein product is CASSARGQGISETQYF.

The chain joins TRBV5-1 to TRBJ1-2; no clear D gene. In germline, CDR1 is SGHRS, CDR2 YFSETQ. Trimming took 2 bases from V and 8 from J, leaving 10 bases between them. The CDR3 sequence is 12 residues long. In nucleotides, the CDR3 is TGCGCCAGCAGCTTCGACACTGGAGGCTACACCTTC. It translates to CASSFDTGGYTF.

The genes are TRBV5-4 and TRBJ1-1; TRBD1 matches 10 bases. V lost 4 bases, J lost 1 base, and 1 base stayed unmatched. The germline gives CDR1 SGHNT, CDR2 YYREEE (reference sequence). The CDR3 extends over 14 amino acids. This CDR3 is CASSRTGGNTEAFF. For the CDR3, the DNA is TGTGCCAGCAGCCGGACAGGGGGGAACACTGAAGCTTTCTTT. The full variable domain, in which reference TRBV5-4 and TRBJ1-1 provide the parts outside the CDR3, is ETGVTQSPTHLIKTRGQQVTLRCSSQSGHNTVSWYQQALGQGPQFIFQYYREEENGRGNFPPRFSGLQFPNYSSELNVNALELDDSALYLCASSRTGGNTEAFFGQGTRLTVV.

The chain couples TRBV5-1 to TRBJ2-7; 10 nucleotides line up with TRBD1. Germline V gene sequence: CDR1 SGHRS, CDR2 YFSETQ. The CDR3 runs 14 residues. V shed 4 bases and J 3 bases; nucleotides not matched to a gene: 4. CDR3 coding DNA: TGCGCCAGCAGCAAGGGACAGGGGCTCTACGAGCAGTACTTC. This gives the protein CASSKGQGLYEQYF.